The present T cell receptor beta chain was sequenced within a study of T cell changes during pregnancy in multiple sclerosis. Repertoires were generated with immunoSEQ multiplex PCR, while TCRdb's copy carries only in-frame clones and drops some. The sample holds about 93,000 clones; 92% are singletons and the top ten take just over 2%. Germline loops: CDR1 SGHDN, CDR2 FVKESK. The CDR3 is made up of 17 amino acids. V gave up 1 base and J gave up 6 bases; unmatched junction bases: 8. The chain couples TRBV14 to TRBJ2-1, with 11 bases matching TRBD2. The origin of this receptor is a female donor with multiple sclerosis, enrolled in a pregnancy study. The sample in question was peripheral blood, obtained after pregnancy. The CDR3 here is CASSQGMRLAGSNEQFF. The DNA of the CDR3 is TGTGCCAGCAGCCAAGGGATGCGACTAGCGGGGAGCAATGAGCAGTTCTTC.